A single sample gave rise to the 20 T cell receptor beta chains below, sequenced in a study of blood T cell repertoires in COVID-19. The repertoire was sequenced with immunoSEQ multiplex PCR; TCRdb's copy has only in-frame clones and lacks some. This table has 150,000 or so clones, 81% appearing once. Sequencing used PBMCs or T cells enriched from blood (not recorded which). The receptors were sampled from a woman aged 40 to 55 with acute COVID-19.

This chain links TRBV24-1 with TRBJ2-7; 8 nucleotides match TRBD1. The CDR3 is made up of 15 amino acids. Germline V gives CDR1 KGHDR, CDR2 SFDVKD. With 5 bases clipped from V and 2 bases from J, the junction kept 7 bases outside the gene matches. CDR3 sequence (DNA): TGTGCCACCAGTGGACAGGGGACGAAGACCTACGAGCAGTACTTC. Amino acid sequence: CATSGQGTKTYEQYF.

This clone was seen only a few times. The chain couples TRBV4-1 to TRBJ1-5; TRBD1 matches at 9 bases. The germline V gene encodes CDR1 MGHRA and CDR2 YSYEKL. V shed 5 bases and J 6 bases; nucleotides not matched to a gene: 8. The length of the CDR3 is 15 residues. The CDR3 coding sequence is TGCGCCAGCAGCTTACAGGGGGCTTCGGCTCAGCCCCAGCATTTT. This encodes CASSLQGASAQPQHF.

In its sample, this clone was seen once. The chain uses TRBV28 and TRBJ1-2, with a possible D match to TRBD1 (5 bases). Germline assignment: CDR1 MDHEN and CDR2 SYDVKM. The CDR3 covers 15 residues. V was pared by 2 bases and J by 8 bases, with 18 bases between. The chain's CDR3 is CASSLGAGALRGYTF. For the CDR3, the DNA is TGTGCCAGCAGTTTAGGGGCTGGGGCTCTTAGGGGCTACACCTTC.

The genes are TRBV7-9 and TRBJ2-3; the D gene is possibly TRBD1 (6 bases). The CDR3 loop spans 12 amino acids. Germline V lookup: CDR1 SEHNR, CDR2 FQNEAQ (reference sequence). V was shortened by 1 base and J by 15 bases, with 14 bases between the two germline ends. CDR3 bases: TGTGCCAGCAGCTTAGAACCAGGGGAGAAATATTTT. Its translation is CASSLEPGEKYF.

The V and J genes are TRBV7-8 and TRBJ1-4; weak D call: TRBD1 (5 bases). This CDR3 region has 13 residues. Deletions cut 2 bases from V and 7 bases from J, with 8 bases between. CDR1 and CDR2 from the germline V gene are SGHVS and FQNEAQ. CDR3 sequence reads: CASSLNGGEKLFF. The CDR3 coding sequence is TGTGCCAGCAGCTTAAACGGGGGTGAAAAACTGTTTTTT.

The CDR3 bases are TGTGCCAGCAGTGAACTAGGATACACTGAAGCTTTCTTT. This translates into CASSELGYTEAFF. This chain joins TRBV6-1 and TRBJ1-1; D is undetermined. With 2 bases removed from V and 3 bases from J, the gap between germline ends came to 7 bases. Germline V gene data show CDR1 as MNHNS and CDR2 as SASEGT. This CDR3 spans 13 amino acids.

As DNA, the CDR3 is TGTGCCAGCAGTGGAGTTCTAGGGAGATCAATAGCCAAAAACATTCAGTACTTC. Translation gives CASSGVLGRSIAKNIQYF. The chain couples TRBV6-1 to TRBJ2-4; a weak D match, TRBD2 (5 bases). The CDR3 runs 18 residues. The germline V and J ends were trimmed by 4 bases and 0 bases, with 19 bases remaining between them. The germline CDR1 and CDR2 sequences are MNHNS and SASEGT.

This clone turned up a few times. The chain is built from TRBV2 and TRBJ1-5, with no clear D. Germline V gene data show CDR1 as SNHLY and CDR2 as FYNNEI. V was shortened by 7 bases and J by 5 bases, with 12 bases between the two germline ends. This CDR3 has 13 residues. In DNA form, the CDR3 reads TGTGCCAGCAACCTCCAGGCCGATCAGCCCCAGCATTTT. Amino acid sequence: CASNLQADQPQHF.

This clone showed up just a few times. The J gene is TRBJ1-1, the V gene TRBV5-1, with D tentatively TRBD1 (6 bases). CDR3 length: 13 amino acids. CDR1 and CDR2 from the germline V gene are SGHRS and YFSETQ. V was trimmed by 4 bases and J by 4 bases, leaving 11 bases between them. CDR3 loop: CASSDQGSTEAFF. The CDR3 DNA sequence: TGCGCCAGCAGCGACCAGGGGAGCACTGAAGCTTTCTTT.

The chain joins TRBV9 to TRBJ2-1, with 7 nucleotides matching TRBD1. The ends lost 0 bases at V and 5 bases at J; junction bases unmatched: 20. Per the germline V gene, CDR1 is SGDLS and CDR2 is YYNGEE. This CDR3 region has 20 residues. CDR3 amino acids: CASSVGWVRKGALGDNEQFF. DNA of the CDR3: TGTGCCAGCAGCGTAGGCTGGGTCCGGAAGGGGGCGTTAGGAGACAATGAGCAGTTCTTC. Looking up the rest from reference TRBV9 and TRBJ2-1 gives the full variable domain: DSGVTQTPKHLITATGQRVTLRCSPRSGDLSVYWYQQSLDQGLQFLIQYYNGEERAKGNILERFSAQQFPDLHSELNLSSLELGDSALYFCASSVGWVRKGALGDNEQFFGPGTRLTVL.

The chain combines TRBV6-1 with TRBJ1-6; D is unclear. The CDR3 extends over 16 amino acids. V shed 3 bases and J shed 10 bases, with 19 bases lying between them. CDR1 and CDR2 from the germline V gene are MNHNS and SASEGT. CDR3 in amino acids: CASSDPAVPSGSPLHF. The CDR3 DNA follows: TGTGCCAGCAGTGATCCGGCAGTGCCTTCGGGATCACCCCTCCACTTT.

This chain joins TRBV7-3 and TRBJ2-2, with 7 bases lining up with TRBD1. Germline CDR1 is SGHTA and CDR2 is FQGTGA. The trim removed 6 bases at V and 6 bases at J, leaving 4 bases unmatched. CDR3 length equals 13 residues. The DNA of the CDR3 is TGTGCCAGCAGTCCTACAGGGGCCGGGGAGCTGTTTTTT. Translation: CASSPTGAGELFF.

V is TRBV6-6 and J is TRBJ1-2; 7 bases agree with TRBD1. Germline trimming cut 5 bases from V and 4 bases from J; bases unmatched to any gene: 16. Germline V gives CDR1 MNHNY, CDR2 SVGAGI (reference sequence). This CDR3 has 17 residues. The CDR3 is CASSLSGQPSTFYGYTF. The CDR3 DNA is TGTGCCAGCAGTCTATCGGGACAGCCTTCCACCTTCTATGGCTACACCTTC.

The CDR3, as DNA: TGCGCCAGCAGCCCCATAGCCGGCCTAGAAGGATTGCAGTACTTC. It yields the protein CASSPIAGLEGLQYF. The J gene is TRBJ2-7, the V gene TRBV5-1; no firm D call. Germline V gene lookup returns CDR1 SGHRS and CDR2 YFSETQ. CDR3 length: 15 amino acids. Deletions cut 4 bases from V and 9 bases from J, with 23 bases between. The whole variable domain, filled in from reference TRBV5-1 and TRBJ2-7, reads KAGVTQTPRYLIKTRGQQVTLSCSPISGHRSVSWYQQTPGQGLQFLFEYFSETQRNKGNFPGRFSGRQFSNSRSEMNVSTLELGDSALYLCASSPIAGLEGLQYFGPGTRLTVT.

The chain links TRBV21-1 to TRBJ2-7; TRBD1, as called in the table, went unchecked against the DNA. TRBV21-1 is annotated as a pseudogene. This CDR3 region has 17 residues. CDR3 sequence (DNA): TGTGCCAGCAGCAAAGACTATGGGGACAGCCGCCTCTACGAGCAGTACGTC. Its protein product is CASSKDYGDSRLYEQYV.

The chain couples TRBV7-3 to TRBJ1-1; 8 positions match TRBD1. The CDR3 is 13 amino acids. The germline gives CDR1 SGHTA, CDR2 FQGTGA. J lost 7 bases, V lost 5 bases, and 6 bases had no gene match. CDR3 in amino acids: CASSRDRSYEAFF. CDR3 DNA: TGTGCCAGCAGCCGGGACAGGTCTTATGAAGCTTTCTTT. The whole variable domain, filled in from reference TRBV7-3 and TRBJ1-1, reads GAGVSQTPSNKVTEKGKYVELRCDPISGHTALYWYRQSLGQGPEFLIYFQGTGAADDSGLPNDRFFAVRPEGSVSTLKIQRTERGDSAVYLCASSRDRSYEAFFGQGTRLTVV.

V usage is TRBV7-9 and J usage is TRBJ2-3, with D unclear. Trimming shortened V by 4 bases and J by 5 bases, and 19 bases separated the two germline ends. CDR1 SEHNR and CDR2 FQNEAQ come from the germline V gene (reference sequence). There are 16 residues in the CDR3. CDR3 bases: TGTGCCAGCAGCTCAAGCCCTGTGCGAATCGAAGATACGCAGTATTTT. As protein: CASSSSPVRIEDTQYF.

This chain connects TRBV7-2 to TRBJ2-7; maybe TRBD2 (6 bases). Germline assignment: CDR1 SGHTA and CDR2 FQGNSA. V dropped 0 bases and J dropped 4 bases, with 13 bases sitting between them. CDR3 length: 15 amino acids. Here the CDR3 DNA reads TGTGCCAGCAGCTTAGCGGGCTCTCGGGGGTACGAGCAGTACTTC. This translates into CASSLAGSRGYEQYF. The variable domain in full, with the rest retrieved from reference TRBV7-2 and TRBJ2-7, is GAGVSQSPSNKVTEKGKDVELRCDPISGHTALYWYRQSLGQGLEFLIYFQGNSAPDKSGLPSDRFSAERTGGSVSTLTIQRTQQEDSAVYLCASSLAGSRGYEQYFGPGTRLTVT.

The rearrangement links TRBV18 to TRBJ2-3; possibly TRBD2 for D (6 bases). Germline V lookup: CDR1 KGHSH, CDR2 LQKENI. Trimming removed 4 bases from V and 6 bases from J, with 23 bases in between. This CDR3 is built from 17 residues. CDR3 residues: CASSLRHTGLGGDTQYF. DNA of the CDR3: TGTGCCAGCTCACTTAGACACACCGGGCTAGGAGGGGATACGCAGTATTTT.

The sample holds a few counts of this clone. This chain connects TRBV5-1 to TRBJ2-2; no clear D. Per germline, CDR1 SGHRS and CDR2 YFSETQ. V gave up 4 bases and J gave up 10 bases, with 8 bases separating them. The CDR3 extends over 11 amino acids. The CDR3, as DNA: TGCGCCAGCAGCGAGGCGGTGGAGCTGTTTTTT. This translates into CASSEAVELFF.